Presented here are 21 T cell receptor beta chains from one specimen sequenced in a study of breast tumors, draining lymph nodes, adjacent tissues. TCRdb re-called the multiplex PCR reads with MiXCR, one entry per CDR3 protein. This sample carries around 130,000 distinct CDR3 sequences, 21% of them seen once, and the ten largest clones take 2% to 2.5%. Axillary draining lymph nodes of breast cancer patients supplied the node samples. Source material: axillary lymph node tissue. These receptors all come from a female donor with breast cancer. Some clones in this sample may be carry-over from other donors' samples.

This clonotype was seen repeatedly, ten times or more. This chain links TRBV9 with TRBJ2-5; 10 nucleotides agree with TRBD2. CDR1 is SGDLS and CDR2 is YYNGEE in the germline V gene. Losses at the gene ends were 3 bases for V and 2 bases for J; bases not matched to a gene: 19. The CDR3 has 20 residues. CDR3 sequence: CASSAQKIAGGSGGQETQYF. The CDR3 DNA reads TGTGCCAGCAGCGCTCAAAAGATAGCGGGAGGCAGCGGGGGACAAGAGACCCAGTACTTC.

Only a few counts were recorded for this clonotype. The chain links TRBV6-1 to TRBJ1-5; D is possibly TRBD1 (5 bases). The V end was cut by 0 bases, the J end by 2 bases, with 11 bases between. The germline V gene has CDR1 MNHNS and CDR2 SASEGT. The CDR3 is 16 residues long. Written as DNA, the CDR3 is TGTGCCAGCAGTGAAGCGCGGGGGGGGGGCAATCAGCCCCAGCATTTT. This encodes CASSEARGGGNQPQHF.

This clonotype was counted many times. This rearrangement joins TRBV2 to TRBJ2-3; D may be TRBD1 (5 bases). V was clipped by 6 bases and J by 6 bases, with 10 bases between them. The CDR3 runs to 12 residues. Germline V gives CDR1 SNHLY, CDR2 FYNNEI. CDR3 coding DNA: TGTGCCAGCAGACAGGACCGGGATACGCAGTATTTT. This translates into CASRQDRDTQYF. The full variable domain, with the rest looked up from reference TRBV2 and TRBJ2-3, is EPEVTQTPSHQVTQMGQEVILRCVPISNHLYFYWYRQILGQKVEFLVSFYNNEISEKSEIFDDQFSVERPDGSNFTLKIRSTKLEDSAMYFCASRQDRDTQYFGPGTRLTVL.

With regard to this clonotype: Its ends do not fully match the called genes, so a read error is possible. The J gene is TRBJ2-7, the V gene TRBV20-1, with 13 bases lining up with TRBD2. The CDR3 is 16 amino acids. Germline V gives CDR1 DFQATT, CDR2 SNEGSKA (reference sequence). The CDR3 DNA follows: TGCAGTGCTTTACTAGCGGGAGGGCCGATCAGCTTCGAGCGGTACTTC. This sequence encodes CSALLAGGPISFERYF.

This clonotype has at least ten counts. The gene calls are TRBV7-6 and TRBJ2-2, with D possibly TRBD2 on 5 matching bases. The germline CDR1 and CDR2 sequences are SGHVS and FNYEAQ. V lost 4 bases and J lost 4, with 10 bases in between. The CDR3 sequence is 14 residues long. The CDR3 DNA follows: TGTGCCAGCAGCTCTCCCGAGGGCACCGGGGAGCTGTTTTTT. This encodes CASSSPEGTGELFF.

The CDR3 sequence: CASSTSFGGSGTFYNEQFF. The CDR3 region has the DNA TGTGCCAGTTCTACTTCGTTCGGGGGTAGCGGGACTTTTTACAATGAGCAGTTCTTC. V gene TRBV18 combines with J gene TRBJ2-1; 8 bases line up with TRBD2. V was clipped by 9 bases and J by 4 bases; unmatched bases: 23. Germline CDR1 and CDR2: KGHSH and LQKENI. CDR3 length: 19 residues.

This clonotype has just a few counts. Given a much more abundant clone one base away, this may be a read error. The rearrangement uses TRBV20-1 and TRBJ2-1; 9 bases fit TRBD1. Germline V gives CDR1 DFQATT, CDR2 SNEGSKA (reference sequence). The CDR3 length is 14 residues. CDR3 residues: CSATLRTGDNGQFF. The CDR3 nucleotides read TGCAGTGCTACCCTACGGACAGGGGATAATGGGCAGTTCTTC.

The chain couples TRBV28 to TRBJ2-6, with unresolved D. Germline assignment: CDR1 MDHEN and CDR2 SYDVKM. Trimming removed 5 bases from V and 0 bases from J, with 20 bases in between. This CDR3 has 19 amino acids. The CDR3 DNA reads as TGTGCCAGCAGTACCATGCGGTCAGCATCGTTCTCTGGGGCCAACGTCCTGACTTTC. This sequence encodes CASSTMRSASFSGANVLTF.

This clonotype was observed many times. The CDR3, as DNA: TGTGCCATCAGTGAGGGGACAGGGGGGGAAGAGACCCAGTACTTC. Translating gives CAISEGTGGEETQYF. V usage is TRBV10-3 and J usage is TRBJ2-5, with 11 bases aligning to TRBD1. The CDR3 runs 15 residues. V dropped 2 bases and J dropped 3; count of bases not matched to a gene: 2. The germline gives CDR1 ENHRY, CDR2 SYGVKD.

The rearrangement uses TRBV20-1 and TRBJ1-5; TRBD1 is a possible D gene (5 bases). CDR3 length: 12 amino acids. V shed 5 bases and J shed 11 bases, with 16 bases lying between them. Germline V gene sequence: CDR1 DFQATT, CDR2 SNEGSKA (reference sequence). CDR3 sequence reads: CSAGTNGETQHF. The CDR3 nucleotides are TGCAGTGCTGGGACTAATGGGGAGACCCAGCATTTT.

In this sample, this clonotype turned up many times. CDR3 DNA: TGTGCCAGTAGTATAACTACTAGCGGGAGGGTTGAGCAGTTCTTC. Translation: CASSITTSGRVEQFF. The V and J genes are TRBV19 and TRBJ2-1, with 13 bases that match TRBD2. V dropped 2 bases and J dropped 9; count of bases not matched to a gene: 4. The germline CDR1 and CDR2 sequences are LNHDA and SQIVND (reference sequence). The CDR3 loop spans 15 amino acids. The variable domain in full, with the rest retrieved from reference TRBV19 and TRBJ2-1, is DGGITQSPKYLFRKEGQNVTLSCEQNLNHDAMYWYRQDPGQGLRLIYYSQIVNDFQKGDIAEGYSVSREKKESFPLTVTSAQKNPTAFYLCASSITTSGRVEQFFGPGTRLTVL.

As regards this clonotype: A much larger clone sits a single nucleotide away, making a read error possible. V and J are TRBV14 and TRBJ2-7; either TRBD1 or TRBD2 may fit D (5 bases each). Trimming cost V 7 bases and J 4 bases, with 14 bases left between them. CDR3 length: 13 residues. Germline loops: CDR1 SGHDN, CDR2 FVKESK. The CDR3 spells CASNGRERYEQYF. The CDR3 DNA sequence: TGTGCCAGCAACGGCAGGGAGAGGTACGAGCAGTACTTC.

This clonotype was seen repeatedly, ten times or more. The genes are TRBV30 and TRBJ1-5, with D unclear. The CDR3 contains 13 residues. The V gene lost 6 bases and the J gene lost 0 bases, with 9 bases spanning the gap. Germline V CDR1 and CDR2: GTSNPN, SVGIG (reference sequence). The CDR3 DNA is TGTGCCTGTCGGGCGTATAGCAATCAGCCCCAGCATTTT. It codes for CACRAYSNQPQHF.

This clonotype was detected ten times or more. The V and J genes are TRBV7-9 and TRBJ2-1; tentatively, D is TRBD1 (6 bases). Trimming took off 5 bases at V and 7 bases at J, with 9 bases between the two ends. Germline CDR1 reads SEHNR; CDR2 reads FQNEAQ (reference sequence). The CDR3 has 12 residues. The CDR3 protein is CASSQGSNEQFF. The CDR3 nucleotides read TGTGCCAGCAGCCAGGGGAGTAATGAGCAGTTCTTC.

A note on this clonotype: Just one base apart from a much larger clone, this may be a read error. J is TRBJ2-7 and V is TRBV19; D is perhaps TRBD2 (5 bases). The CDR3 consists of 16 residues. Germline lookup yields CDR1 LNHDA and CDR2 SQIVND (reference sequence). The CDR3 here is CASSVRPAEGAYERYF. CDR3 in DNA: TGTGCCAGTAGTGTCCGACCCGCAGAGGGAGCCTACGAGCGGTACTTC.

As concerns this clonotype: This may stem from a read error, because a much larger clone lies one nucleotide away. The chain has TRBV19 and TRBJ2-7; 14 bases align to TRBD2. The germline gives CDR1 LNHDA, CDR2 SQIVND (reference sequence). Trimming at V came to 6 bases and at J to 9 bases, leaving 10 bases not matched to a gene. The CDR3 spans 15 residues. CDR3 DNA sequence: TGTGCCAGTAGGGGGACTAGCGGGAGTTTGAACGGGCAGTACTTC. This encodes CASRGTSGSLNGQYF.

This clonotype was picked up many times. The J gene is TRBJ2-1, the V gene TRBV24-1, with TRBD1 matching over 9 bases. The CDR3 is 17 residues long. Germline CDR1 and CDR2: KGHDR and SFDVKD. V shed 2 bases, J shed 4 bases, and the junction held 8 bases outside the gene matches. The CDR3 spells CATSDSSGQGAYNEQFF. The CDR3 coding sequence is TGTGCCACCAGTGATTCCTCGGGACAGGGAGCATACAATGAGCAGTTCTTC.

This clonotype was counted ten times or more. J is TRBJ1-6 and V is TRBV20-1; 10 nucleotides align to TRBD1. The trim removed 0 bases at V and 10 bases at J, leaving 6 bases unmatched. The germline CDR1 and CDR2 sequences are DFQATT and SNEGSKA (reference sequence). The CDR3 totals 15 residues. CDR3 protein: CSARDWTGGESPLHF. The CDR3 DNA sequence: TGCAGTGCTAGAGATTGGACAGGGGGGGAATCACCCCTCCACTTT.

This clonotype was recorded many times. Written as DNA, the CDR3 is TGTGCCAGCAGCTACCTCGGGGCAGGGGGGGAGACCCAGTACTTC. Translated, it gives CASSYLGAGGETQYF. The chain has TRBV7-3 and TRBJ2-5; D is perhaps TRBD1 (7 bases). The V end was cut by 4 bases, the J end by 5 bases, with 17 bases between. Looked up from germline, CDR1 is SGHTA and CDR2 is FQGTGA. This CDR3 is 15 amino acids long.

The rearrangement uses TRBV30 and TRBJ1-3, with no clear D. V was shortened by 2 bases and J by 4 bases, with 6 bases between the two germline ends. Germline CDR1 is GTSNPN and CDR2 is SVGIG (reference sequence). There are 12 residues in the CDR3. The CDR3 DNA is TGTGCCTGGAGTATAGGGGGAAACACCATATATTTT. Its protein is CAWSIGGNTIYF.

The table lists this clonotype with many counts. A read error may account for a junction end that differs from germline. The chain employs TRBV7-8 and TRBJ2-5; D may be TRBD2 (6 bases). Germline V gene lookup returns CDR1 SGHVS and CDR2 FQNEAQ. There are 15 residues in the CDR3. Here the CDR3 DNA reads TGTGCCAGCAGCTTAGTGATGGGGTCTCGGGAGACCCAATACTTC. It translates to CASSLVMGSRETQYF.